This TCR beta chain emerged from a study of tumor T cells in aggressive B-cell lymphoma. TCRdb keeps only in-frame clones here, not all; method: immunoSEQ multiplex PCR. Of some 8,000 clones detected, around four fifths appear once; the ten largest clones hold more than 2.5%. CDR1 is MNHEY and CDR2 is SVGAGI in the germline V gene. The CDR3 runs to 13 residues. Trimming stripped 5 bases from V and 4 bases from J, with 12 bases between. Sequenced: tumor tissue. The V gene is TRBV6-5, the J gene TRBJ2-7; perhaps TRBD1 as D (5 bases). This sequence originates from an adult with diffuse large B cell lymphoma. CDR3 sequence (DNA): TGTGCCAGCAGTACAGGCAGGGTATACGAGCAGTACTTC. Its translation is CASSTGRVYEQYF.